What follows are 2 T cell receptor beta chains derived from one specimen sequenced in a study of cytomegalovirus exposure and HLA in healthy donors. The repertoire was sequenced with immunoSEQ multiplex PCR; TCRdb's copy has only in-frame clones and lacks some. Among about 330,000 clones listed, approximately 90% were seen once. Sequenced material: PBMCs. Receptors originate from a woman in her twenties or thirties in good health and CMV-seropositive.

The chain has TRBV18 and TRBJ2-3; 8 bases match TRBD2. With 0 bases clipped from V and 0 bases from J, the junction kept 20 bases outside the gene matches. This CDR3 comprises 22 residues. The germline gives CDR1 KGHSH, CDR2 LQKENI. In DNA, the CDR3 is TGTGCCAGCTCACCACCGAGCCCAGCGGGAGTCGCTCTTACAATAAGCACAGATACGCAGTATTTT. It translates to CASSPPSPAGVALTISTDTQYF.

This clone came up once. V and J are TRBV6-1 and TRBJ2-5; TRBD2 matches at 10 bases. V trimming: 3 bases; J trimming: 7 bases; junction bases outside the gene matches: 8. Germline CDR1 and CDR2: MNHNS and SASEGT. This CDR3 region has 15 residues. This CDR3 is CASSDPAGGPRTQYF. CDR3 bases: TGTGCCAGCAGTGACCCAGCGGGGGGGCCCCGGACCCAGTACTTC.